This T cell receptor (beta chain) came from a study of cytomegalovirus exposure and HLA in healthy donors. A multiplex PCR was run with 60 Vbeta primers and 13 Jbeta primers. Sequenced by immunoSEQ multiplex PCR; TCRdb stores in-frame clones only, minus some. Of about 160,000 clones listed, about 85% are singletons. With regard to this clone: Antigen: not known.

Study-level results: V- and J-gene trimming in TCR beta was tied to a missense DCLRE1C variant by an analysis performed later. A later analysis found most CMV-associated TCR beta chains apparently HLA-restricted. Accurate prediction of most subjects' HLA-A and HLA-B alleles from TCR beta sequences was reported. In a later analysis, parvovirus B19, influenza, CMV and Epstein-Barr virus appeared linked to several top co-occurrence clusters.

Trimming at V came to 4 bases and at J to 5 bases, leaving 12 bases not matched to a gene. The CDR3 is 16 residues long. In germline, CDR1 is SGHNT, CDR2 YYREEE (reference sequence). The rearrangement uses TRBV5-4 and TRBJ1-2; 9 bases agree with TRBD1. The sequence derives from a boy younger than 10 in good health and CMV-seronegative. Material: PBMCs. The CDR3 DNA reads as TGTGCCAGCAGCCCCCGAGGGGGGACAGGGACATATGGCTACACCTTC. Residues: CASSPRGGTGTYGYTF.